Each of the 27 T cell receptor beta chains below was sequenced from the same sample in a study of CD8+ T cells in alopecia areata. Separation of pooled cutaneous lymph node cells was by sorting with CD4, CD8alpha, NKG2D, NKG2ACE and other markers. The sequencing template was cDNA reverse transcribed from extracted RNA. The repertoire was sequenced with immunoSEQ multiplex PCR; TCRdb's copy has only in-frame clones and lacks some. The repertoire has about 9,000 clones, none seen only once; the ten largest take over 15%. The sequenced sample was CD8+ T cells sorted from a lymph node. These TCRs come from a C3H/HeJ mouse with alopecia areata. The strain is characterized by the MHC haplotype H2-k.

This clone was seen at least ten times. Mouse names are used for the genes. The read ends 4 residues early relative to the CDR3; the germline J gene fills the gap. The chain links TRBV14 to TRBJ1-1, with 7 bases aligning to TRBD1. This CDR3 region has 13 residues. Looked up from germline, CDR1 is SGHDT and CDR2 is FRDEAV. CDR3: CASSLTGVPEVFF. Partial CDR3 DNA: TGTGCCAGCAGTCTTACAGGGGTTCCA. Based on the CDR3 plus reference TRBV14 and TRBJ1-1, the full variable domain is EAGVTQSPRYAVLQEGQAVSFWCDPISGHDTLYWYQQPRDQGPQLLVYFRDEAVIDNSQLPSDRFSAVRPKGTNSTLKIQSAKQGDTATYLCASSLTGVPEVFFGKGTRLTVV.

This clone was detected ten times or more. Gene and germline names: mouse. The CDR3 end lies 4 residues beyond the end of the read and is filled in from the germline J gene. This chain joins TRBV19 and TRBJ2-1; D is possibly TRBD2 (6 bases). V lost 0 bases, J lost 1 base, and 11 bases lay in between. The CDR3 totals 16 residues. In germline, CDR1 is FNHDT, CDR2 SITEND (reference sequence). The DNA read from the CDR3 is TGTGCCAGCAGTATAGGTCCTGGGGCCAACTATGCT. Translation: CASSIGPGANYA. The whole CDR3 region reads CASSIGPGANYAEQFF.

This clone was observed at least ten times. Any gene name here is a mouse gene name. The sequenced CDR3 bases are TGTGCCAGCAGTGAGGGGGGAACTAGTGCAGAA. Its protein product is CASSEGGTSAE. The whole CDR3 sequence is CASSEGGTSAETLYF. The chain combines TRBV13-3 with TRBJ2-3, with D tentatively TRBD2 (6 bases). The CDR3 goes on 4 residues after the read ends, and that part is filled in from the germline J gene. Germline V gives CDR1 NNHDY, CDR2 SYVADS. Trimming pared 2 bases from V and 0 bases from J, leaving 10 bases between. The CDR3 is 15 residues long.

This clone was seen at least ten times. Here the gene names and germline are mouse. The read falls 4 residues short of the CDR3 end, and the missing part is taken from the germline J gene. The chain couples TRBV19 to TRBJ1-2; 9 bases fit TRBD1. The germline V gene encodes CDR1 FNHDT and CDR2 SITEND (reference sequence). The CDR3 contains 13 residues. V was pared by 9 bases and J by 0 bases, with 3 bases of the junction left unmatched. CDR3 sequence reads: CATRDRANSDYTF. The part of the CDR3 DNA that was read is TGTGCCACCAGGGACAGGGCAAACTCC.

In this sample, this clone turned up many times. Genes here carry mouse names. Sequencing ends 4 residues short of the CDR3 end; the germline J gene provides the rest. The V gene is TRBV5, the J gene TRBJ2-7; TRBD2 matches 11 bases. The V gene end was trimmed by 4 bases and the J gene end by 3 bases; junction bases not matched to a gene: 5. The CDR3 sequence is 15 residues long. Germline V gene lookup returns CDR1 LGHNA and CDR2 YNLKQL (reference sequence). The part of the CDR3 DNA that was read is TGTGCCAGCAGCCCCTCTGACTGGGGGGGCTAT. Translation gives CASSPSDWGGY. The entire CDR3 protein reads CASSPSDWGGYEQYF.

This clone qualifies as medium-sized. Gene labels here are mouse ones. Read data end 4 residues before the CDR3 end; the end is taken from the germline J gene. The genes are TRBV1 and TRBJ2-7; 7 nucleotides match TRBD2. Germline CDR1 is NSQYPW and CDR2 is LRSPGD (reference sequence). Trimming took 5 bases from V and 0 from J; bases not matched to a gene: 7. The CDR3 extends over 15 amino acids. CDR3: CTCSSWGRSSYEQYF. The CDR3 bases that were read are TGCACCTGCAGTTCCTGGGGGAGGAGCTCCTAT.

This clone showed up just a few times. Any gene name here is a mouse gene name. The sequence runs out 4 residues before the end of the CDR3; the remainder is reconstructed from the germline J gene. V is TRBV17 and J is TRBJ1-1; unclear D gene. The CDR3 covers 13 residues. Germline V gene lookup returns CDR1 MNHDT and CDR2 YYDKIL. Trimming removed 6 bases at V and 0 bases at J, with 8 bases between. CDR3: CASSRIANTEVFF. CDR3 DNA, as far as it was read: TGTGCTAGCAGCAGGATCGCAAACACA.

Many counts were recorded for this clone. A read error may produce the germline difference seen at one junction end. The genes and germline here are from mouse. The read ends 4 residues before the CDR3 terminus; that terminus is restored from the germline J gene. The chain recombines TRBV17 with TRBJ2-4, with TRBD2 identical over 11 bases. The CDR3 is made up of 16 amino acids. The germline V gene has CDR1 MNHDT and CDR2 YYDKIL. CDR3 DNA (partial): TGTGCTGGCAGCCTCCGGGACTGGGGGAGTCAAAAC. Protein sequence: CAGSLRDWGSQN. In full, the CDR3 reads CAGSLRDWGSQNTLYF.

This clone was found many times. The germline and genes are mouse ones. The sequence runs out 4 residues before the end of the CDR3; the remainder is reconstructed from the germline J gene. The rearrangement links TRBV13-2 to TRBJ2-2; 7 nucleotides align to TRBD1. Germline V gene data show CDR1 as NNHNN and CDR2 as SYGAGS (reference sequence). Unmatched junction bases numbered 1, after V lost 2 bases and J lost 0 bases. The CDR3 spans 15 residues. Incomplete CDR3 DNA: TGTGCCAGCGGTGAGACAGGGCCAAACACCGGG. This encodes CASGETGPNTG. From start to end, the CDR3 is CASGETGPNTGQLYF.

This clone was detected many times. These gene names are mouse names. The read ends 4 residues before the CDR3 terminus; that terminus is restored from the germline J gene. This rearrangement joins TRBV19 to TRBJ2-7; 7 nucleotides align to TRBD1. Per the germline V gene, CDR1 is FNHDT and CDR2 is SITEND (reference sequence). The trim removed 5 bases at V and 0 bases at J, leaving 5 bases unmatched. CDR3 length: 14 amino acids. CDR3 protein: CASSPRDSSYEQYF. The CDR3 DNA, read in part, is TGTGCCAGCAGCCCCCGGGACAGCTCCTAT.

In its sample, this clone ranks as medium-sized (0.01 to 0.1%). The germline and genes are mouse ones. The CDR3 end lies 4 residues beyond the end of the read and is filled in from the germline J gene. The J gene is TRBJ1-1, the V gene TRBV1; 8 bases match TRBD1. V shed 3 bases and J 0 bases; nucleotides not matched to a gene: 3. CDR1 NSQYPW and CDR2 LRSPGD come from the germline V gene (reference sequence). This CDR3 has 15 amino acids. This CDR3 is CTCSAGTGANTEVFF. The covered CDR3 bases are TGCACCTGCAGTGCGGGGACAGGTGCAAACACA.

This clone was counted at least ten times. Gene and germline names: mouse. The read ends 4 residues shy of where the CDR3 ends; the end is completed using the germline J gene. The rearrangement links TRBV13-2 to TRBJ2-3; 8 bases map to TRBD2. Germline CDR1 reads NNHNN; CDR2 reads SYGAGS (reference sequence). Losses at the gene ends were 0 bases for V and 3 bases for J; bases not matched to a gene: 3. CDR3 length: 15 residues. The sequenced CDR3 bases are TGTGCCAGCGGTGATGCCTGGGGGGTAGCAGAA. This encodes CASGDAWGVAE. The whole CDR3 protein is CASGDAWGVAETLYF.

The table lists this clone with many counts. These gene names are mouse names. The sequenced fragment ends 4 residues before the CDR3 boundary, so the rest is inferred from the germline J gene. V usage is TRBV3 and J usage is TRBJ2-7, with 8 bases that match TRBD2. Germline lookup yields CDR1 SNHLY and CDR2 FYNGKV (reference sequence). This CDR3 is built from 13 residues. CDR3 bases read: TGTGCCAGCAGCTTGGACTGGGAGTAT. It yields the protein CASSLDWEY. The CDR3 as a whole reads CASSLDWEYEQYF.

This clone was found many times. The gene names given are mouse names. The missing CDR3 end, 4 residues past where the read stops, is filled in from the germline J gene. This chain joins TRBV31 and TRBJ2-3, with D unclear. The CDR3 runs 14 residues. CDR1 GKSSPN and CDR2 SITVG come from the germline V gene. V was trimmed by 0 bases and J by 0 bases, leaving 7 bases between them. CDR3 DNA (partial): TGTGCCTGGAGTCTGGGCTCTAGTGCAGAA. Amino acids: CAWSLGSSAE. The full CDR3 is CAWSLGSSAETLYF.

This clone has ten or more counts. The genes are named according to mouse. The CDR3 extends 4 residues past the end of the read, so its final part is completed from the germline J gene. J is TRBJ2-1 and V is TRBV5; D is unclear. Trimming took 3 bases from V and 0 from J, leaving 6 bases between them. The CDR3 is 14 amino acids. CDR1 is LGHNA, CDR2 YNLKQL, per germline (reference sequence). The DNA read from the CDR3 is TGTGCCAGCAGCCATGACAATAACTATGCT. Translated, it gives CASSHDNNYA. The full-length CDR3 reads as CASSHDNNYAEQFF.

This clone was picked up many times. Genes here carry mouse names. The CDR3 goes on 4 residues after the read ends, and that part is filled in from the germline J gene. The same CDR3 also results from other DNA sequences found in this sample. The chain carries TRBV19 and TRBJ2-3, with 7 nucleotides matching TRBD2. Germline values: CDR1 FNHDT, CDR2 SITEND (reference sequence). With 2 bases clipped from V and 0 bases from J, the junction kept 3 bases outside the gene matches. The CDR3 is 15 amino acids. The CDR3 DNA, read in part, is TGTGCCAGCAGTATCGGGGGGGGTAGTGCAGAA. Translated, it gives CASSIGGGSAE. The full-length CDR3 reads as CASSIGGGSAETLYF.

This clone was counted many times. All gene names here are mouse names. With the read ending 4 residues before the CDR3 end, the germline J gene is used to fill in that end. The gene calls are TRBV16 and TRBJ1-2; TRBD1 might be the D (5 bases). The germline V gene encodes CDR1 SGHSA and CDR2 FRNQAP. This CDR3 comprises 13 residues. Trimming took off 0 bases at V and 3 bases at J, with 5 bases between the two ends. CDR3 DNA (partial): TGTGCAAGCAGCTTAGACAGGGACTCC. It encodes CASSLDRDS. The full CDR3 sequence reads CASSLDRDSDYTF. The variable domain in full, with the rest retrieved from reference TRBV16 and TRBJ1-2, is NAGVIQTPRHKVTGKGQEATLWCEPISGHSAVFWYRQTIVQGLEFLTYFRNQAPIDDSGMPKERFSAQMPNQSHSTLKIQSTQPQDSAVYLCASSLDRDSDYTFGSGTRLLVI.

This clone is labeled as medium-sized. The listed genes are named as in mouse. The read terminates 4 residues ahead of where the CDR3 ends, so the germline J gene completes it. The chain employs TRBV13-3 and TRBJ1-1, with a possible D match to TRBD1 (6 bases). CDR3 length: 11 amino acids. Germline-derived CDR1 and CDR2 are NNHDY and SYVADS. The CDR3 bases that were read are TGTGCCAGCAGTGGGACAGCA. This gives the protein CASSGTA. The whole CDR3 reads CASSGTAEVFF.

This clone is medium-sized. Gene names and germline refer to mouse. The CDR3 end falls 4 residues outside the read, so it is completed with the germline J gene. This chain connects TRBV13-3 to TRBJ1-1; 10 nucleotides match TRBD1. Germline V lookup: CDR1 NNHDY, CDR2 SYVADS. The CDR3 has 15 residues. V shed 2 bases, J shed 3 bases, and the junction held 4 bases outside the gene matches. CDR3 DNA, as far as it was read: TGTGCCAGCAGTGAGAGGGACAGGGGCGACACA. It translates to CASSERDRGDT. The entire CDR3 is CASSERDRGDTEVFF.

In this sample, this clone turned up many times. Gene names denote mouse genes. The read comes to an end 4 residues before the CDR3 does, leaving the germline J gene to fill in the end. The chain combines TRBV13-3 with TRBJ2-2, with 7 bases aligning to TRBD2. CDR1 and CDR2 (germline): NNHDY, SYVADS. Losses at the gene ends were 0 bases for V and 0 bases for J; bases not matched to a gene: 5. This CDR3 is built from 17 residues. CDR3 DNA, as far as it was read: TGTGCCAGCAGTGATGGCTGGGGGTCAGCAAACACCGGG. This sequence encodes CASSDGWGSANTG. The CDR3 reads in full as CASSDGWGSANTGQLYF.

This clone was detected many times. Here the gene names and germline are mouse. The read falls 4 residues short of the CDR3 end, and the missing part is taken from the germline J gene. The rearrangement uses TRBV19 and TRBJ2-1, with 11 bases fitting TRBD2. The germline V gene has CDR1 FNHDT and CDR2 SITEND (reference sequence). The CDR3 sequence is 13 residues long. Incomplete CDR3 DNA: TGTGCCAGCAGGGGACTGGGGGAGGCT. Its translation is CASRGLGEA. The entire CDR3 is CASRGLGEAEQFF. The entire variable domain, with the rest obtained from reference TRBV19 and TRBJ2-1, is as follows: GGIITQTPKFLIGQEGQKLTLKCQQNFNHDTMYWYRQDSGKGLRLIYYSITENDLQKGDLSEGYDASREKKSSFSLTVTSAQKNEMAVFLCASRGLGEAEQFFGPGTRLTVL.

This clone appeared many times. Genes here carry mouse names. The CDR3 end falls 4 residues outside the read, so it is completed with the germline J gene. The rearrangement joins TRBV5 to TRBJ2-3; perhaps TRBD1 as D (6 bases). V lost 4 bases, J lost 0 bases, and 14 bases lay in between. Germline lookup yields CDR1 LGHNA and CDR2 YNLKQL (reference sequence). The CDR3 is 16 amino acids. CDR3 residues: CASSPRGDISAETLYF. Partial CDR3 DNA: TGTGCCAGCAGCCCAAGAGGGGACATTAGTGCAGAA.

This clone was detected only a few times. Germline and genes here are mouse. The sequence runs out 4 residues before the end of the CDR3; the remainder is reconstructed from the germline J gene. The chain has TRBV13-3 and TRBJ2-4, with no clear D. CDR3 length: 12 residues. The germline CDR1 and CDR2 sequences are NNHDY and SYVADS. Partial CDR3 DNA: TGTGCCAGCAGTGATACCAGAAAC. It yields the protein CASSDTRN. In full, the CDR3 reads CASSDTRNTLYF. Supplemented by reference TRBV13-3 and TRBJ2-4, the full variable domain reads EAAVTQSPRSKVAVTGGKVTLSCHQTNNHDYMYWYRQDTGHGLRLIHYSYVADSTEKGDIPDGYKASRPSQENFSLILELASLSQTAVYFCASSDTRNTLYFGAGTRLSVL.

This clone was detected only a few times. Any gene name here is a mouse gene name. The read halts 4 residues ahead of the CDR3 end, with the missing end drawn from the germline J gene. The rearrangement uses TRBV24 and TRBJ1-1, with 7 bases fitting TRBD1. With V trimmed by 1 base and J by 2 bases, 4 bases remained unmatched. The germline V gene has CDR1 KGHTA and CDR2 FRNEEI. The CDR3 spans 15 residues. The sequenced CDR3 bases are TGTGCCAGCAGTCTGTCCAGGGGGAGCAACACA. It translates to CASSLSRGSNT. The whole CDR3 sequence is CASSLSRGSNTEVFF.

This clone was seen many times. Gene names follow the mouse nomenclature. The read ends 4 residues shy of where the CDR3 ends; the end is completed using the germline J gene. The chain uses TRBV17 and TRBJ2-1, with 8 nucleotides matching TRBD1. Germline-derived CDR1 and CDR2 are MNHDT and YYDKIL. The CDR3 runs to 14 residues. Trimming cost V 5 bases and J 5 bases; bases outside gene matches: 5. CDR3 DNA, as far as it was read: TGTGCTAGCAGTTCATACAGGGGGAATGCT. Translation gives CASSSYRGNA. The full-length CDR3 reads as CASSSYRGNAEQFF.

This clone was recorded at least ten times. The genes are named according to mouse. From the germline J gene comes the end of the CDR3, since the read stops 4 residues before it. This chain connects TRBV17 to TRBJ2-5; D unresolved. The germline gives CDR1 MNHDT, CDR2 YYDKIL. The V and J ends lost 5 bases and 1 base respectively, with 16 bases between them. The CDR3 consists of 16 residues. This CDR3 is CASSFLYSFDQDTQYF. CDR3 bases read: TGTGCTAGCAGTTTCCTTTACAGCTTTGACCAAGAC.

This clone was seen ten or more times. The genes and germline here are from mouse. The missing CDR3 end, 4 residues past where the read stops, is filled in from the germline J gene. The rearrangement uses TRBV19 and TRBJ2-1; TRBD2 aligns across 11 bases. Germline CDR1 reads FNHDT; CDR2 reads SITEND (reference sequence). V gave up 4 bases and J gave up 3 bases; unmatched junction bases: 3. This CDR3 is 15 amino acids long. Partial CDR3 DNA: TGTGCCAGCAGTGGGGACTGGGGGCCCTATGCT. It is translated as CASSGDWGPYA. In full, the CDR3 reads CASSGDWGPYAEQFF.